One and the same sample provided the 3 T cell receptor beta chains below, sequenced in a study of OX40 agonist ivuxolimab in advanced cancers. TCRdb keeps only in-frame clones here, not all; method: immunoSEQ multiplex PCR. Found here are over 80,000 clones, 85% to 90% of them singletons; the top ten hold around 5.2%. The material was CD4+ or CD8+ T cells sorted from blood, obtained in a trial of the OX40 agonist ivuxolimab. Source of these receptors: an adult with an advanced solid tumor such as melanoma, head and neck, liver or kidney cancer.

This chain joins TRBV13 and TRBJ2-5; D call uncertain. From germline, CDR1 is PRHDT and CDR2 FYEKMQ (reference sequence). Trimming shortened V by 5 bases and J by 4 bases, and 5 bases separated the two germline ends. This CDR3 is 11 amino acids long. The CDR3 nucleotides read TGTGCCAGCAGCCTAGTAGAGACCCAGTACTTC. This encodes CASSLVETQYF.

The chain is built from TRBV4-3 and TRBJ2-1, with D unresolved. Looked up from germline, CDR1 is LGHNA and CDR2 is YSLEER. The CDR3 is made up of 17 amino acids. The V gene lost 3 bases and the J gene lost 6 bases, with 21 bases spanning the gap. The CDR3 protein is CASSHLPKFRQLNEQFF. The DNA of the CDR3 is TGCGCCAGCAGCCATTTACCCAAGTTTCGCCAACTCAATGAGCAGTTCTTC.

The V gene is TRBV5-1, the J gene TRBJ1-1, with 7 bases matching TRBD1. Germline CDR1 reads SGHRS; CDR2 reads YFSETQ. The CDR3 runs to 14 residues. The ends lost 4 bases at V and 1 base at J; junction bases unmatched: 4. CDR3 protein: CASSSRTGNTEAFF. DNA of the CDR3: TGCGCCAGCAGCAGCCGGACAGGGAACACTGAAGCTTTCTTT.